A single sample is the source of the 25 T cell receptor beta chains below, sequenced in a study of metastatic and nonmetastatic thyroid tumors. TCRdb reprocessed the PCR reads via MiXCR. The sample consists of tens of thousands of clones, under 20% of them appearing once. The entire patient cohort was treatment-naive prior to thyroid surgery. Sequenced input: blood. These receptors were obtained from a female donor with papillary thyroid cancer or a benign thyroid nodule (not recorded which). Some clones in this sample may be carry-over from other donors' samples.

As concerns this clone: One junction end does not reproduce the germline sequence, and a read error may be involved. The chain links TRBV6-2 or TRBV6-3 to TRBJ2-6; 9 bases align to TRBD1. The CDR3 is 15 residues long. Looked up from germline, CDR1 is MNHEY and CDR2 is SVGEGT. In DNA form, the CDR3 reads TGTGCCAGCAGTGACAGGGGGTCTGGTGCCAACGTCTTGACTTTC. Its protein is CASSDRGSGANVLTF.

This clone showed up many times. V is TRBV10-3 and J is TRBJ1-1; 9 bases align to TRBD1. The CDR3 contains 15 residues. Germline V gene lookup returns CDR1 ENHRY and CDR2 SYGVKD. V lost 4 bases to trimming and J lost 3 bases; unmatched junction nucleotides: 6. The CDR3, as DNA: TGTGCCATCAGTGCTATACAGGGGGCTTACACTGAAGCTTTCTTT. Its translation is CAISAIQGAYTEAFF.

Ten or more counts support this clone. The chain recombines TRBV6-2 or TRBV6-3 with TRBJ1-5; possibly TRBD1 for D (5 bases). Between the trimmed V and J ends, which lost 2 bases and 3 bases, there was a span of 17 bases. Germline V gene sequence: CDR1 MNHEY, CDR2 SVGEGT. This CDR3 comprises 17 residues. This CDR3 reads CASSYLPGQGNNQPQHF. The CDR3 coding sequence is TGTGCCAGCAGTTACCTACCGGGGCAGGGCAACAATCAGCCCCAGCATTTT.

This clone showed up many times. The rearrangement uses TRBV12-3 or TRBV12-4 and TRBJ2-1; perhaps TRBD1 as D (5 bases). Trimming cost V 7 bases and J 4 bases, with 14 bases left between them. This CDR3 is 14 amino acids long. This CDR3 is CASTLRGLYNEQFF. CDR3 DNA sequence: TGTGCCAGCACCCTTAGGGGCCTTTACAATGAGCAGTTCTTC.

This clone has at least ten counts. This sequence joins TRBV29-1 and TRBJ2-1; weak D call: TRBD1 (5 bases). V lost 7 bases and J 5 bases, leaving 27 bases between the germline ends. Germline V gives CDR1 SQVTM, CDR2 ANQGSEA. This CDR3 has 17 amino acids. CDR3: CSARQYGAELKNNEQFF. The CDR3 nucleotides are TGCAGCGCTCGCCAGTATGGGGCGGAATTAAAGAACAATGAGCAGTTCTTC.

This clone was counted only a few times. The chain recombines TRBV19 with TRBJ1-1, with 7 bases fitting TRBD1. V lost 7 bases to trimming and J lost 1 base; unmatched junction nucleotides: 9. The CDR3 totals 15 residues. The germline gives CDR1 LNHDA, CDR2 SQIVND (reference sequence). As DNA, the CDR3 is TGTGCCAGTACCCCGACAGGGAGCTCGAACACTGAAGCTTTCTTT. Translation: CASTPTGSSNTEAFF.

This clone occurred many times. The CDR3 nucleotides read TGTGCCAGCAGCCGGGGGACAGCAGCCTCTGGAAACACCATATATTTT. This translates into CASSRGTAASGNTIYF. The chain employs TRBV3-1 and TRBJ1-3; TRBD1 agrees at 7 bases. Trimming cost V 4 bases and J 0 bases; bases outside gene matches: 6. The germline V gene encodes CDR1 LGHDT and CDR2 YNNKEL (reference sequence). The CDR3 spans 16 residues.

This clone was seen more than once but under ten times. The CDR3 DNA is TGTGCCATTATACGTTCCGGGACTAGCCCTTACGAGCAGTACTTC. This sequence encodes CAIIRSGTSPYEQYF. This sequence joins TRBV27 and TRBJ2-7, with TRBD2 identical over 9 bases. CDR3 length: 15 amino acids. Germline values: CDR1 MNHEY, CDR2 SMNVEV (reference sequence). J lost 4 bases, V lost 10 bases, and 14 bases had no gene match.

This clone was picked up many times. The chain links TRBV27 to TRBJ1-1, with D tentatively TRBD1 (5 bases). The CDR3 sequence is 15 residues long. In germline, CDR1 is MNHEY, CDR2 SMNVEV (reference sequence). V was cut by 6 bases and J by 6 bases, with 20 bases left in between. In DNA, the CDR3 is TGTGCCAGCAGGACGAGGGGCAGGGAAATCGCTGAAGCTTTCTTT. It yields the protein CASRTRGREIAEAFF.

This clone was observed at least ten times. The chain is built from TRBV4-2 and TRBJ2-2, with 13 bases lining up with TRBD2. J lost 6 bases, V lost 1 base, and 2 bases had no gene match. The CDR3 runs to 16 residues. The germline CDR1 and CDR2 sequences are LGHNA and YNFKEQ. CDR3 DNA sequence: TGTGCCAGCAGCCAAGGACTAGCGGGAGGTCCCGGGGAGCTGTTTTTT. This codes for CASSQGLAGGPGELFF.

This clone was seen many times. The J gene is TRBJ1-4, the V gene TRBV6-1, with D uncertain. Per germline, CDR1 MNHNS and CDR2 SASEGT. This CDR3 is built from 16 residues. Trimming removed 0 bases from V and 0 bases from J, with 8 bases in between. This CDR3 reads CASSEAGRATNEKLFF. The CDR3 bases are TGTGCCAGCAGTGAAGCGGGTCGGGCAACTAATGAAAAACTGTTTTTT.

This clone was seen at least ten times. This chain uses TRBV20-1 with TRBJ2-3; D could derive from TRBD1 or TRBD2 (5 bases each). Trimming left V 0 bases short and J 1 base short, with 14 bases between. CDR1 is DFQATT and CDR2 is SNEGSKA in the germline V gene (reference sequence). This CDR3 region has 16 residues. The CDR3 nucleotides read TGCAGTGCTAGAGATTCGGGGAGAGGGGGCACAGATACGCAGTATTTT. This translates into CSARDSGRGGTDTQYF.

This clone occurred a few times. At one end, the junction sequence differs from germline, possibly due to a read error. J is TRBJ2-2 and V is TRBV7-7, with D possibly TRBD1 on 6 matching bases. The CDR3 length is 15 residues. Germline CDR1 is SSHAT and CDR2 is FNYEAQ (reference sequence). The CDR3 coding sequence is TGTGCTAGCAGCTTTGGGACATGGAACACCGGTGAGCTGTTTTTT. Its protein product is CASSFGTWNTGELFF.

This clone was counted many times. V and J are TRBV19 and TRBJ1-1; 9 nucleotides line up with TRBD1. CDR1 and CDR2 from the germline V gene are LNHDA and SQIVND (reference sequence). CDR3 length: 13 residues. After removal of 6 bases from V and 10 bases from J, the junction contained 9 bases not matched to a gene. CDR3 in DNA: TGTGCCAGTAGCCCGGGACAGGGACGTCCAGCTTTCTTT. Its translation is CASSPGQGRPAFF.

This clone came up many times. The gene calls are TRBV28 and TRBJ1-1; tentatively, D is TRBD1 (5 bases). Per the germline V gene, CDR1 is MDHEN and CDR2 is SYDVKM. V lost 6 bases, J lost 0 bases, and 8 bases lay in between. CDR3 length: 13 amino acids. The chain's CDR3 is CASRQDMNTEAFF. In nucleotides, the CDR3 is TGTGCCAGCAGACAGGACATGAACACTGAAGCTTTCTTT.

This clone was picked up a small number of times. The gene calls are TRBV20-1 and TRBJ1-2; TRBD1 matches 8 bases. The CDR3 contains 17 residues. CDR1 and CDR2 (germline): DFQATT, SNEGSKA (reference sequence). The ends lost 0 bases at V and 1 base at J; junction bases unmatched: 10. The CDR3: CSARDRGWTGINYGYTF. For the CDR3, the DNA is TGCAGTGCTAGAGATCGAGGCTGGACAGGGATTAACTATGGCTACACCTTC.

The table lists this clone with a few counts. This may arise from a read error, as a much more abundant clone is one base away. The chain has TRBV11-1 and TRBJ2-3; D is perhaps TRBD2 (6 bases). The CDR3 extends over 17 amino acids. CDR1 and CDR2 from the germline V gene are SGHAT and FQDESV (reference sequence). Here the CDR3 DNA reads TGTGCCAGCAGCCGGGATACGGGAGAAACTAGCACAGATACGCAATATTTT. It codes for CASSRDTGETSTDTQYF.

This clone was detected ten times or more. J is TRBJ1-1 and V is TRBV6-1, with unresolved D. V was pared by 5 bases and J by 0 bases, with 7 bases between. CDR1 and CDR2 (germline): MNHNS, SASEGT. This CDR3 is built from 13 residues. The CDR3 DNA is TGTGCCAGCAGTCAACAGATGAACACTGAAGCTTTCTTT. Its translation: CASSQQMNTEAFF.

At least ten counts were recorded for this clone. This rearrangement joins TRBV3-1 to TRBJ2-7, with TRBD2 matching over 8 bases. This CDR3 contains 14 residues. V shed 1 base, J shed 2 bases, and the junction held 1 base outside the gene matches. The germline V gene encodes CDR1 LGHDT and CDR2 YNNKEL (reference sequence). CDR3 sequence (DNA): TGTGCCAGCAGCCAAGGAGCGGGGGCCTACGAGCAGTACTTC. This encodes CASSQGAGAYEQYF.

This clone was seen repeatedly, ten times or more. The chain recombines TRBV28 with TRBJ2-1, with 9 bases that match TRBD1. There are 12 residues in the CDR3. V trimming: 10 bases; J trimming: 4 bases; junction bases outside the gene matches: 2. Germline CDR1 and CDR2: MDHEN and SYDVKM. This CDR3 is CATGQGYNEQFF. CDR3 in DNA: TGTGCCACGGGACAGGGTTACAATGAGCAGTTCTTC.

This clone appeared many times. J is TRBJ2-5 and V is TRBV15; unclear D gene. The CDR3 contains 15 residues. Deletions cut 3 bases from V and 1 base from J, with 12 bases between. From germline, CDR1 is LNHNV and CDR2 YYDKDF (reference sequence). CDR3 bases: TGTGCCACCAGCAGGAACGACCGGGTCCAAGAGACCCAGTACTTC. It codes for CATSRNDRVQETQYF.

This clone was seen a few times. The rearrangement links TRBV27 to TRBJ2-1, with no clear D. This CDR3 spans 13 amino acids. V lost 5 bases, J lost 4 bases, and 9 bases lay in between. Germline lookup yields CDR1 MNHEY and CDR2 SMNVEV (reference sequence). CDR3 sequence (DNA): TGTGCCAGCAGTCGAGGACCTTACAATGAGCAGTTCTTC. This gives the protein CASSRGPYNEQFF.

This clone was counted many times. This chain connects TRBV12-3 or TRBV12-4 to TRBJ2-3; 8 bases are shared with TRBD2. V lost 9 bases, J lost 2 bases, and 4 bases stayed unmatched. The CDR3 runs to 13 residues. The CDR3 here is CASPTSVTDTQYF. The CDR3 DNA reads as TGTGCCAGTCCGACTAGCGTCACAGATACGCAGTATTTT.

This clone has only a few counts. One junction end does not reproduce the germline sequence, and a read error may be involved. J is TRBJ2-1 and V is TRBV19; D may be TRBD2 (5 bases). This CDR3 has 15 amino acids. CDR1 and CDR2 from the germline V gene are LNHDA and SQIVND (reference sequence). The CDR3 here is CASSPGYRPYNEQFF. The CDR3 coding sequence is TGTGCAAGTAGCCCGGGATACCGCCCCTACAATGAGCAGTTCTTC.

This clone was seen at least ten times. The chain joins TRBV20-1 to TRBJ2-1, with D hard to call. CDR1 is DFQATT and CDR2 is SNEGSKA in the germline V gene (reference sequence). V was shortened by 0 bases and J by 0 bases, with 9 bases between the two germline ends. CDR3 length equals 15 residues. This CDR3 is CSAREGGDSYNEQFF. For the CDR3, the DNA is TGCAGTGCTAGAGAGGGCGGAGACTCCTACAATGAGCAGTTCTTC.